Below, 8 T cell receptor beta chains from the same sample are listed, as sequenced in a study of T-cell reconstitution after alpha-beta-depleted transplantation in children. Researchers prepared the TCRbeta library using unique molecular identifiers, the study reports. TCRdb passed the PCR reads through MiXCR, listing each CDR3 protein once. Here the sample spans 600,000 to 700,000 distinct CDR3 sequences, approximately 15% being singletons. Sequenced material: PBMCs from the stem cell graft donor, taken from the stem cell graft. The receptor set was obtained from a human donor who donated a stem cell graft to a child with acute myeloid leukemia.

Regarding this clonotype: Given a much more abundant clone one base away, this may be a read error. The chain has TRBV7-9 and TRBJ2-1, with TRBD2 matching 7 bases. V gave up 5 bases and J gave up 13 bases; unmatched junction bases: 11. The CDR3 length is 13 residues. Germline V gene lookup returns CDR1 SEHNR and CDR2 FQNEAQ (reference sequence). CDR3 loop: CASSPGGGGDQFF. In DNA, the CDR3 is TGTGCCAGCAGCCCGGGGGGTGGCGGTGACCAGTTCTTC.

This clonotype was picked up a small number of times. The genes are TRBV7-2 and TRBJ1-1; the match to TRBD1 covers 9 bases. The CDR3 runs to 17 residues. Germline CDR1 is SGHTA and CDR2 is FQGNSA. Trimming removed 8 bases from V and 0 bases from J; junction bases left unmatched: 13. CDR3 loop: CASVTRGQGYMNTEAFF. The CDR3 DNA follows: TGTGCCAGCGTTACCCGAGGACAGGGGTATATGAACACTGAAGCTTTCTTT. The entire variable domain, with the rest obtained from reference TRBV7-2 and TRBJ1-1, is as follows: GAGVSQSPSNKVTEKGKDVELRCDPISGHTALYWYRQSLGQGLEFLIYFQGNSAPDKSGLPSDRFSAERTGGSVSTLTIQRTQQEDSAVYLCASVTRGQGYMNTEAFFGQGTRLTVV.

The CDR3 reads CAWSVPGSTDTQYF. The DNA of the CDR3 is TGTGCCTGGAGTGTACCTGGGAGCACAGATACGCAGTATTTT. This chain uses TRBV30 with TRBJ2-3; D is ambiguous. Germline CDR1 is GTSNPN and CDR2 is SVGIG (reference sequence). V was trimmed by 0 bases and J by 0 bases, leaving 7 bases between them. The CDR3 extends over 14 amino acids.

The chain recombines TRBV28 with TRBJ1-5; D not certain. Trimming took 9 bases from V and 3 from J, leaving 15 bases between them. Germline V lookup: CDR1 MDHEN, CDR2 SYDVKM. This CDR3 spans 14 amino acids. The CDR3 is CASIRQAANQPQHF. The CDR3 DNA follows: TGTGCCAGTATAAGACAAGCTGCCAATCAGCCCCAGCATTTT.

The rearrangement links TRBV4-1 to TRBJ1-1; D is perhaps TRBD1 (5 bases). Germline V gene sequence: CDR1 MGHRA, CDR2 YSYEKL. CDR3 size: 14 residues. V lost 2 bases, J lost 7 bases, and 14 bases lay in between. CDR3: CASSQLKGNSEAFF. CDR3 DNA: TGCGCCAGCAGCCAACTGAAGGGGAATAGTGAAGCTTTCTTT.

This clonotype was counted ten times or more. In nucleotides, the CDR3 is TGCAGTGCACGGACTAGCGGGGGGAACTACGAGCAGTACTTC. It codes for CSARTSGGNYEQYF. V gene TRBV20-1 combines with J gene TRBJ2-7; 14 bases are a match to TRBD2. Unmatched junction bases numbered 4, after V lost 6 bases and J lost 3 bases. Germline CDR1 reads DFQATT; CDR2 reads SNEGSKA (reference sequence). The CDR3 spans 14 residues.

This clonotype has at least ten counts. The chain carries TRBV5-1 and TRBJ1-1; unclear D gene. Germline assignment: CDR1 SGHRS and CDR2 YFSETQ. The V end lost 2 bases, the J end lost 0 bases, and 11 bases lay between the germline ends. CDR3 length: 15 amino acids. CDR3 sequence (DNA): TGCGCCAGCAGCTTCAGCTCAACCATGAACACTGAAGCTTTCTTT. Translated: CASSFSSTMNTEAFF.

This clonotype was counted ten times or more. The CDR3 sequence: CSAFLRGVYNEQFF. The CDR3 DNA sequence: TGCAGTGCCTTCTTACGGGGGGTCTACAATGAGCAGTTCTTC. The gene calls are TRBV20-1 and TRBJ2-1, with 7 bases aligning to TRBD2. The V gene's germline CDR1 is DFQATT and CDR2 SNEGSKA (reference sequence). This CDR3 comprises 14 residues. The V and J ends lost 6 bases and 3 bases, in that order; junction bases with no gene match: 8.